The 9 T cell receptor beta chains below were found in one sample sequenced in a study of cytomegalovirus exposure and HLA in healthy donors (dated 2017 in TCRdb). The library relied on the immunoSEQ multiplex PCR assay. The multiplex PCR relied on a mix of 60 forward primers for TCR Vbeta segments and 13 reverse primers for TCR Jbeta segments. The immuneACCESS repertoire file appears here via TCRdb, limited to in-frame rearrangements. These files lack a portion of the clones; in checked studies, under half of the deficit traces to unresolved V genes, and the cause of the others is not known. This sample holds some 240,000 clones; approximately 82% were observed only once. The ten biggest clones cover 3% to 4% of the sample. Specimen: PBMCs. These TCRs come from a male donor in good health and CMV-seronegative.

This chain uses TRBV6-5 with TRBJ1-4; 10 bases align to TRBD1. Germline CDR1 MNHEY, CDR2 SVGAGI. The CDR3 is 14 amino acids. After removal of 2 bases from V and 6 bases from J, the junction contained 0 bases not matched to a gene. This CDR3 reads CASSYGTGDEKLFF. Written as DNA, the CDR3 is TGTGCCAGCAGTTACGGGACAGGGGATGAAAAACTGTTTTTT.

The chain couples TRBV7-3 to TRBJ2-7; 9 nucleotides align to TRBD1. The CDR3 is 15 residues long. The germline CDR1 and CDR2 sequences are SGHTA and FQGTGA. V lost 6 bases to trimming and J lost 4 bases; unmatched junction nucleotides: 10. CDR3 sequence (DNA): TGTGCCAGCAGACCGCGGGACAGGGCACCTTACGAGCAGTACTTC. As protein: CASRPRDRAPYEQYF.

The V call is TRBV9, the J call TRBJ1-5; TRBD1 agrees at 8 bases. The CDR3 covers 14 residues. Per the germline V gene, CDR1 is SGDLS and CDR2 is YYNGEE. The trim removed 4 bases at V and 3 bases at J, leaving 3 bases unmatched. The CDR3 loop reads CASSTTGANQPQHF. The CDR3 coding sequence is TGTGCCAGCAGCACGACAGGGGCCAATCAGCCCCAGCATTTT.

The chain links TRBV2 to TRBJ2-7; 8 bases map to TRBD1. V dropped 5 bases and J dropped 0; count of bases not matched to a gene: 9. The germline V gene has CDR1 SNHLY and CDR2 FYNNEI. CDR3 length: 16 amino acids. The CDR3 nucleotides read TGTGCCAGCAGTATGGAGGCCAGGGGGCTCTCCTACGAGCAGTACTTC. Its translation: CASSMEARGLSYEQYF.

This clone was seen only a few times. V gene TRBV18 combines with J gene TRBJ2-7, with 9 bases matching TRBD1. The V gene end was trimmed by 6 bases and the J gene end by 4 bases; junction bases not matched to a gene: 19. The CDR3 extends over 18 amino acids. Germline V gives CDR1 KGHSH, CDR2 LQKENI. The CDR3 nucleotides read TGTGCCAGCTCCCTAGACCACAGCGGTAAGACAGGGGGTTACGAGCAGTACTTC. This translates into CASSLDHSGKTGGYEQYF.

The V gene is TRBV27, the J gene TRBJ1-5; maybe TRBD1 (5 bases). Germline loops: CDR1 MNHEY, CDR2 SMNVEV (reference sequence). The V and J ends lost 8 bases and 0 bases respectively, with 11 bases between them. The CDR3 has 14 residues. The CDR3 region is CASSGGFSNQPQHF. The CDR3 region has the DNA TGTGCCAGCTCGGGGGGGTTTAGCAATCAGCCCCAGCATTTT.

This chain links TRBV27 with TRBJ2-2; D not certain. CDR1 is MNHEY and CDR2 is SMNVEV in the germline V gene (reference sequence). Trimming stripped 1 base from V and 4 bases from J, with 10 bases between. The CDR3 extends over 15 amino acids. For the CDR3, the DNA is TGTGCCAGCAGTTTATTCGCCAGAGGCACCGGGGAGCTGTTTTTT. This sequence encodes CASSLFARGTGELFF.

This clone was found a few times. The chain combines TRBV2 with TRBJ2-2; TRBD2 might be the D (5 bases). V gave up 6 bases and J gave up 2 bases, with 7 bases separating them. The germline gives CDR1 SNHLY, CDR2 FYNNEI. This CDR3 contains 13 residues. The CDR3 nucleotides read TGTGCCAGCAGGGGAGTCAACACCGGGGAGCTGTTTTTT. Amino acid sequence: CASRGVNTGELFF.

The chain combines TRBV23-1 with TRBJ2-5, with a weak D call TRBD1 (5 bases). Gene TRBJ2-7 matches the end of the DNA better, so the J call may be wrong. TRBV23-1 is an open reading frame, and its role is uncertain. CDR3 length equals 14 residues. CDR3 bases: TGCGCCAGCAGTCAATCGGGGCAGTTTTACGAGCAGTACTTC. This codes for CASSQSGQFYEQYF.